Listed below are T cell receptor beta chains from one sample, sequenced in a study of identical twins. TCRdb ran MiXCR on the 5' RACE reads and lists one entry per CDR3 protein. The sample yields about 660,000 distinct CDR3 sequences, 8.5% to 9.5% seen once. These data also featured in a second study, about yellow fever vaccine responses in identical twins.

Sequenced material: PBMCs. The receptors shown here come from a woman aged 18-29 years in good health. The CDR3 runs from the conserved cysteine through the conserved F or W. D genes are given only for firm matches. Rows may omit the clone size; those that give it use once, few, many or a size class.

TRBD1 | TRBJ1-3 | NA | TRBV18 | CASSSTGDSGNTIYF | TGTGCCAGCTCATCCACAGGGGACTCTGGAAACACCATATATTTT
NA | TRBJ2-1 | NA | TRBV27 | CASSFLLSQGANEQFF | TGTGCCAGCAGTTTCCTTTTGAGCCAGGGTGCCAATGAGCAGTTCTTC
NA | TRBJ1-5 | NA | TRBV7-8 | CASSSSSGNQPQHF | TGTGCCAGCAGCTCTTCTAGCGGCAATCAGCCCCAGCATTTT
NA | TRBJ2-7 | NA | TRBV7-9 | CASSYSRGYYSYEQYF | TGTGCCAGCAGCTATAGCCGAGGGTACTATTCCTACGAGCAGTACTTC
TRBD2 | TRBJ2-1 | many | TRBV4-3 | CASSQLAGPYNEQFF | TGCGCCAGCAGCCAGCTAGCGGGTCCATACAATGAGCAGTTCTTC
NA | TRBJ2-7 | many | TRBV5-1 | CASSLGSRGPYEQYF | TGCGCCAGCAGCTTGGGATCCAGGGGACCCTACGAGCAGTACTTC
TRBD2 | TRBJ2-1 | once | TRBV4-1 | CASSQALAEKQFF | TGCGCCAGCAGCCAAGCACTAGCGGAGAAGCAGTTCTTC
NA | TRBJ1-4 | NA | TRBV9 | CASSVVPNEKLFF | TGTGCCAGCAGCGTAGTCCCAAATGAAAAACTGTTTTTT
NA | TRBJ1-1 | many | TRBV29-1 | CSGWIRENTEAFF | TGCAGCGGTTGGATCCGAGAGAACACTGAAGCTTTCTTT
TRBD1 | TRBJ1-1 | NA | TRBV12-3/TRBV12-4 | CASLTTGEWTEAFF | TGTGCCAGCCTGACGACAGGGGAATGGACTGAAGCTTTCTTT
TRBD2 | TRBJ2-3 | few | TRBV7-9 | CASSSPLSGRSTDTQYF | TGTGCCAGCAGCTCCCCTCTGAGCGGGAGAAGCACAGATACGCAGTATTTT
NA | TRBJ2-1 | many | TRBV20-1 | CSAHGGSGPWNRNEQFF | TGCAGTGCTCATGGGGGTAGCGGACCATGGAATAGGAATGAGCAGTTCTTC
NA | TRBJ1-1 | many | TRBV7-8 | CASSQGRGAEAFF | TGTGCCAGCAGCCAGGGGCGGGGCGCTGAAGCTTTCTTT
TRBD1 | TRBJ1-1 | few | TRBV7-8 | CASTLWGGTGTEAFF | TGTGCCAGCACCCTATGGGGTGGGACAGGGACTGAAGCTTTCTTT
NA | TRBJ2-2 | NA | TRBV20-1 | CSARDRGGGHTGELFF | TGCAGTGCTAGAGATCGAGGAGGGGGCCACACCGGGGAGCTGTTTTTT
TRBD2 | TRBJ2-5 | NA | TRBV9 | CASSRPGGQETQYF | TGTGCCAGCAGCCGCCCGGGGGGCCAAGAGACCCAGTACTTC
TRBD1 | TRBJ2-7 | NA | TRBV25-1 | CASSRPGTGSGEQYF | TGTGCCAGCAGCCGTCCCGGGACAGGGTCAGGGGAGCAGTACTTC
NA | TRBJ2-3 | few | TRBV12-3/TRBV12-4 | CASSPEGLGGDTQYF | TGTGCCAGCAGTCCAGAGGGGCTGGGGGGAGATACGCAGTATTTT
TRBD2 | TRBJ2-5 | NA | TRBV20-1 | CSARDIGLAVQETQYF | TGCAGTGCTAGAGACATAGGACTAGCCGTACAAGAGACCCAGTACTTC
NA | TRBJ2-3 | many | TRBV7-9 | CASSETPSYSTDTQYF | TGTGCCAGCAGCGAAACCCCTAGTTATAGCACAGATACGCAGTATTTT
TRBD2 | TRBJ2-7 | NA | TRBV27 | CASSLYLAGGPDEQYF | TGTGCCAGCAGTTTATATCTAGCGGGAGGGCCCGACGAGCAGTACTTC
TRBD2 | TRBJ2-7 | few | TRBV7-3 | CASSSNPPGRGGPSYEQYF | TGTGCCAGCAGCTCAAACCCCCCGGGGCGGGGGGGCCCCTCCTACGAGCAGTACTTC
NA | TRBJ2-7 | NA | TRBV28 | CASTLGQVTYEQYF | TGTGCCAGCACGTTGGGTCAGGTCACCTACGAGCAGTACTTC
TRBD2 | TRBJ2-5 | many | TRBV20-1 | CSARALSASGRTPETQYF | TGCAGTGCTAGAGCTCTGTCCGCTAGCGGGAGAACTCCAGAGACCCAGTACTTC
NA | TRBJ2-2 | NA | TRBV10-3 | CAISDLRLEIGELFF | TGTGCCATCAGTGACCTCCGCCTAGAAATCGGGGAGCTGTTTTTT
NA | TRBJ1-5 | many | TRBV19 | CASSTKQGNQPQHF | TGTGCCAGTAGTACAAAACAGGGAAATCAGCCCCAGCATTTT